What follows describes a single TCR beta chain. Every patient relapsed after autologous stem cell transplantation, and brentuximab vedotin exposure varied. Libraries were prepared by immunoSEQ multiplex PCR; TCRdb keeps only in-frame clonotypes and omits some of them. The sample records roughly 40,000 clones, about 90% being singletons. The CDR3 totals 14 residues. Trimming took 5 bases from V and 1 from J; bases not matched to a gene: 4. Germline CDR1 LNHDA, CDR2 SQIVND (reference sequence). The data derive from a study of PD-1 blockade in classical Hodgkin lymphoma. Source: peripheral blood mononuclear cells (PBMCs), taken at baseline. This receptor was identified in a human donor with classical Hodgkin lymphoma. The chain carries TRBV19 and TRBJ1-1; TRBD1 matches at 7 bases. The CDR3: CASSFGQANTEAFF. The CDR3 nucleotides are TGTGCCAGTAGTTTCGGACAGGCGAACACTGAAGCTTTCTTT.